These 32 T cell receptor beta chains were all obtained from the same sample, sequenced in a study of shared clonotypes between healthy human individuals. Some clones are missing from TCRdb's copy, which holds only in-frame ones; the method was immunoSEQ multiplex PCR. The sample records about a million clones, approximately 80% being singletons. Input material: memory CD4+ T cells sorted from blood. The subset was: CD45RA-negative fraction. The receptor set was obtained from a young man in good health.

This rearrangement joins TRBV14 to TRBJ1-6; 7 bases fit TRBD1. V dropped 5 bases and J dropped 3; count of bases not matched to a gene: 4. CDR3 length: 15 residues. Germline V gene lookup returns CDR1 SGHDN and CDR2 FVKESK. The CDR3 protein is CASSSRDSYNSPLHF. In DNA, the CDR3 is TGTGCCAGCAGCTCCCGGGACAGCTATAATTCACCCCTCCACTTT.

In DNA, the CDR3 is TGTGCCAGCAGCGCCTTACAGGGGGTCGGTGAAGCTTTCTTT. Translating it yields CASSALQGVGEAFF. The J gene is TRBJ1-1, the V gene TRBV9; TRBD1 matches at 8 bases. Trimming removed 3 bases from V and 7 bases from J; junction bases left unmatched: 8. The CDR3 is 14 residues long. Germline loops: CDR1 SGDLS, CDR2 YYNGEE.

The chain uses TRBV19 and TRBJ1-1; a weak D match, TRBD1 (6 bases). Germline V gene data show CDR1 as LNHDA and CDR2 as SQIVND (reference sequence). V was pared by 6 bases and J by 0 bases, with 14 bases between. The CDR3 is 15 amino acids. The DNA of the CDR3 is TGTGCCAGTAGCCCGATACAGGGCATGAACACTGAAGCTTTCTTT. It specifies CASSPIQGMNTEAFF. Based on the CDR3 plus reference TRBV19 and TRBJ1-1, the full variable domain is DGGITQSPKYLFRKEGQNVTLSCEQNLNHDAMYWYRQDPGQGLRLIYYSQIVNDFQKGDIAEGYSVSREKKESFPLTVTSAQKNPTAFYLCASSPIQGMNTEAFFGQGTRLTVV.

The rearrangement joins TRBV5-4 to TRBJ2-4, with TRBD2 matching over 9 bases. Germline V lookup: CDR1 SGHNT, CDR2 YYREEE (reference sequence). Losses at the gene ends were 2 bases for V and 6 bases for J; bases not matched to a gene: 6. The CDR3 spans 15 residues. The CDR3 sequence is CASSFSSGTTNIQYF. The CDR3 nucleotides read TGTGCCAGCAGCTTCTCTAGCGGGACAACAAACATTCAGTACTTC. Supplemented by reference TRBV5-4 and TRBJ2-4, the full variable domain reads ETGVTQSPTHLIKTRGQQVTLRCSSQSGHNTVSWYQQALGQGPQFIFQYYREEENGRGNFPPRFSGLQFPNYSSELNVNALELDDSALYLCASSFSSGTTNIQYFGAGTRLSVL.

This clone was detected once. The V gene is TRBV28, the J gene TRBJ1-3; D gene unclear. CDR3 size: 13 residues. The germline V gene encodes CDR1 MDHEN and CDR2 SYDVKM. Trimming shortened V by 5 bases and J by 8 bases, and 13 bases separated the two germline ends. Written as DNA, the CDR3 is TGTGCCAGCAGTGTAATAAAGGACCACACCATATATTTT. This sequence encodes CASSVIKDHTIYF.

This chain connects TRBV30 to TRBJ1-5; 7 bases agree with TRBD1. This CDR3 has 16 residues. The germline V gene has CDR1 GTSNPN and CDR2 SVGIG (reference sequence). V was pared by 3 bases and J by 5 bases, with 13 bases of the junction left unmatched. CDR3: CAWRKKGQETYQPQHF. The CDR3 region has the DNA TGTGCCTGGAGGAAAAAAGGACAGGAGACCTATCAGCCCCAGCATTTT.

This clone has only one observation. The chain is built from TRBV6-4 and TRBJ2-7; D possibly corresponds to TRBD1 (6 bases). CDR1 is MRHNA, CDR2 SNTAGT, per germline. The V and J ends lost 7 bases and 1 base respectively, with 8 bases between them. CDR3 length: 12 amino acids. CDR3 nucleotide sequence: TGTGCCAGCAATAGGGGGTCCTACGAGCAGTACTTC. Amino acid sequence: CASNRGSYEQYF.

This chain uses TRBV9 with TRBJ1-6, with 7 nucleotides matching TRBD1. From germline, CDR1 is SGDLS and CDR2 YYNGEE. J lost 14 bases, V lost 3 bases, and 14 bases had no gene match. The CDR3 has 15 amino acids. The DNA of the CDR3 is TGTGCCAGCAGCGCGGCAACCGGGACAGTCGTCACCCTCCACTTT. This sequence encodes CASSAATGTVVTLHF.

The chain joins TRBV29-1 to TRBJ2-1; 7 nucleotides align to TRBD2. The CDR3 is made up of 17 amino acids. After removal of 2 bases from V and 8 bases from J, the junction contained 18 bases not matched to a gene. Germline V CDR1 and CDR2: SQVTM, ANQGSEA. The CDR3, as DNA: TGCAGCGTTGAATTGGTACGGGGGGACCGGTTTTTCGATGAGCAGTTCTTC. Its translation is CSVELVRGDRFFDEQFF.

Regarding this clone: The sample carries other DNA sequences with the same CDR3. The genes are TRBV18 and TRBJ1-2; D not resolved. In germline, CDR1 is KGHSH, CDR2 LQKENI. V was trimmed by 6 bases and J by 8 bases, leaving 16 bases between them. This CDR3 comprises 13 residues. The CDR3 sequence: CASSPSDSRGYTF. In DNA form, the CDR3 reads TGTGCCAGCTCCCCAAGCGATTCTAGGGGCTACACCTTC.

The chain carries TRBV5-4 and TRBJ2-2; no reliable D call. The V and J ends lost 4 bases and 0 bases respectively, with 10 bases between them. Per the germline V gene, CDR1 is SGHNT and CDR2 is YYREEE (reference sequence). The CDR3 extends over 15 amino acids. The CDR3 DNA reads TGTGCCAGCAGCCCCCCAGCGACGAACACCGGGGAGCTGTTTTTT. This translates into CASSPPATNTGELFF.

The chain has TRBV2 and TRBJ2-7; D is ambiguous. Between the trimmed V and J ends, which lost 4 bases and 2 bases, there was a span of 6 bases. The CDR3 has 12 residues. Germline V gene sequence: CDR1 SNHLY, CDR2 FYNNEI. CDR3 loop: CASSGGAYEQYF. CDR3 nucleotide sequence: TGTGCCAGCAGTGGGGGTGCCTACGAGCAGTACTTC.

The rearrangement joins TRBV27 to TRBJ2-5; D not certain. There are 11 residues in the CDR3. Trimming shortened V by 8 bases and J by 5 bases, and 9 bases separated the two germline ends. Per the germline V gene, CDR1 is MNHEY and CDR2 is SMNVEV (reference sequence). In DNA form, the CDR3 reads TGTGCCAGCCCTTCGTGGGAGACCCAGTACTTC. Translated, it gives CASPSWETQYF.

The rearrangement joins TRBV7-9 to TRBJ2-1; TRBD2 agrees at 12 bases. V shed 0 bases, J shed 13 bases, and the junction held 7 bases outside the gene matches. The length of the CDR3 is 15 residues. Germline CDR1 and CDR2: SEHNR and FQNEAQ (reference sequence). The CDR3: CASSLALAGGPRQFF. The CDR3 coding sequence is TGTGCCAGCAGCTTAGCGCTAGCGGGGGGGCCCCGCCAGTTCTTC. Filled out from reference TRBV7-9 and TRBJ2-1, the complete variable domain reads DTGVSQNPRHKITKRGQNVTFRCDPISEHNRLYWYRQTLGQGPEFLTYFQNEAQLEKSRLLSDRFSAERPKGSFSTLEIQRTEQGDSAMYLCASSLALAGGPRQFFGPGTRLTVL.

V is TRBV2 and J is TRBJ2-1, with D perhaps matching TRBD2 (5 bases). Trimming cost V 5 bases and J 15 bases, with 26 bases left between them. Per the germline V gene, CDR1 is SNHLY and CDR2 is FYNNEI. CDR3 size: 15 residues. The CDR3: CASSQPTARAGKLFF. The CDR3 DNA follows: TGTGCCAGCAGTCAGCCGACGGCGCGGGCTGGCAAGTTGTTCTTC.

This clone was seen just once. The V gene is TRBV7-2, the J gene TRBJ1-6; possibly TRBD1 for D (6 bases). This CDR3 comprises 16 residues. Trimming removed 1 base at V and 7 bases at J, with 14 bases between. CDR1 is SGHTA, CDR2 FQGNSA, per germline. CDR3 nucleotides: TGTGCCAGCAGCTTAGATCGACAGGCCACGAATTCACCCCTCCACTTT. Translating it yields CASSLDRQATNSPLHF.

The chain employs TRBV2 and TRBJ1-2; TRBD1 is a possible D gene (5 bases). The V gene lost 4 bases and the J gene lost 4 bases, with 10 bases spanning the gap. Germline V lookup: CDR1 SNHLY, CDR2 FYNNEI. The CDR3 loop spans 13 amino acids. The CDR3 loop is CASSGAGPYGYTF. CDR3 DNA sequence: TGTGCCAGCAGTGGGGCAGGGCCCTATGGCTACACCTTC. Full variable domain (rest looked up from reference TRBV2 and TRBJ1-2): EPEVTQTPSHQVTQMGQEVILRCVPISNHLYFYWYRQILGQKVEFLVSFYNNEISEKSEIFDDQFSVERPDGSNFTLKIRSTKLEDSAMYFCASSGAGPYGYTFGSGTRLTVV.

The gene calls are TRBV7-2 and TRBJ2-3; 9 nucleotides align to TRBD2. This CDR3 has 18 amino acids. Germline loops: CDR1 SGHTA, CDR2 FQGNSA. J was trimmed by 0 bases and V by 1 base; bases with no gene match: 8. The DNA for the CDR3 is TGTGCCAGCAGCTTAGACGGGGGGCTAGCGGGAAGCACAGATACGCAGTATTTT. The encoded protein is CASSLDGGLAGSTDTQYF.

This clone was detected once. This same CDR3 is encoded by further DNA sequences in the sample. This chain connects TRBV28 to TRBJ1-5; the D is unclear. V was shortened by 5 bases and J by 7 bases, with 6 bases between the two germline ends. This CDR3 spans 11 amino acids. Germline V lookup: CDR1 MDHEN, CDR2 SYDVKM. CDR3 bases: TGTGCCAGCAGTCTTGGGCAGCCCCAGCATTTT. Its translation is CASSLGQPQHF.

This chain connects TRBV5-4 to TRBJ2-1; D tentatively fits TRBD1 or TRBD2 (5 bases each). Trimming removed 3 bases from V and 3 bases from J, with 19 bases in between. The CDR3 has 17 amino acids. Germline V gives CDR1 SGHNT, CDR2 YYREEE (reference sequence). The CDR3 is CASSSSYGGAFYNEQFF. CDR3 coding DNA: TGTGCCAGCAGCTCCTCTTATGGGGGAGCCTTCTACAATGAGCAGTTCTTC.

At least ten counts were recorded for this clone. This rearrangement joins TRBV5-1 to TRBJ1-1, with TRBD1 matching 9 bases. Trimming cost V 3 bases and J 9 bases; bases outside gene matches: 3. This CDR3 spans 12 amino acids. The germline V gene encodes CDR1 SGHRS and CDR2 YFSETQ. The CDR3 bases are TGCGCCAGCAGCTCCGGACAGGGGAAAGCTTTCTTT. Its protein product is CASSSGQGKAFF.

The J gene is TRBJ2-5, the V gene TRBV19; D gene uncertain. Between the trimmed V and J ends, which lost 3 bases and 5 bases, there was a span of 13 bases. CDR3 length: 14 residues. CDR1 and CDR2 from the germline V gene are LNHDA and SQIVND (reference sequence). CDR3 sequence (DNA): TGTGCCAGTAGTATGCGGCAGCAAACGGAGACCCAGTACTTC. This encodes CASSMRQQTETQYF.

The chain links TRBV6-5 to TRBJ1-1; D is perhaps TRBD1 (6 bases). V dropped 5 bases and J dropped 0 bases, with 10 bases sitting between them. CDR1 is MNHEY, CDR2 SVGAGI, per germline. The CDR3 contains 14 residues. The DNA of the CDR3 is TGTGCCAGCAGTGTACAGGGCCTGAACACTGAAGCTTTCTTT. Its translation is CASSVQGLNTEAFF.

The chain joins TRBV6-5 to TRBJ2-2; D might be TRBD2 (6 bases). This CDR3 spans 13 amino acids. Germline loops: CDR1 MNHEY, CDR2 SVGAGI. Deletions cut 6 bases from V and 7 bases from J, with 12 bases between. CDR3 bases: TGTGCCAGCAGCCGGGAGCTTAACGGGGAGCTGTTTTTT. It is translated as CASSRELNGELFF.

This chain uses TRBV5-4 with TRBJ2-7; D might be TRBD1 (5 bases). Trimming removed 2 bases at V and 3 bases at J, with 12 bases between. Germline V lookup: CDR1 SGHNT, CDR2 YYREEE (reference sequence). This CDR3 contains 14 residues. DNA for the CDR3: TGTGCCAGCAGCTTTTTCGACAGTTACTACGAGCAGTACTTC. Translating it yields CASSFFDSYYEQYF.

This clone occurred a few times. This chain uses TRBV13 with TRBJ2-3; D unclear. The CDR3 has 14 residues. Trimming pared 5 bases from V and 4 bases from J, leaving 13 bases between. CDR1 is PRHDT, CDR2 FYEKMQ, per germline (reference sequence). CDR3 DNA sequence: TGTGCCAGCAGCGAAAATTATCAACCAGATACGCAGTATTTT. Its translation is CASSENYQPDTQYF.

V usage is TRBV5-1 and J usage is TRBJ2-3; 11 bases line up with TRBD2. This CDR3 comprises 16 residues. The ends lost 4 bases at V and 6 bases at J; junction bases unmatched: 10. Per germline, CDR1 SGHRS and CDR2 YFSETQ. The CDR3 nucleotides are TGCGCCAGCAGCCCATCTAGCGGGGGGACCTCCGATACGCAGTATTTT. Its translation: CASSPSSGGTSDTQYF.

The V call is TRBV9, the J call TRBJ2-3; 9 bases map to TRBD1. After removal of 4 bases from V and 5 bases from J, the junction contained 5 bases not matched to a gene. CDR3 size: 14 residues. From germline, CDR1 is SGDLS and CDR2 YYNGEE. The CDR3 loop is CASSSGQGQDTQYF. CDR3 bases: TGTGCCAGCAGCTCTGGACAGGGGCAAGATACGCAGTATTTT.

DNA for the CDR3: TGTGCCAGTAGGGGGACCACAGGGGGCTTCGAGACCCAGTACTTC. It translates to CASRGTTGGFETQYF. This chain connects TRBV19 to TRBJ2-5, with 9 positions matching TRBD1. V trimming: 6 bases; J trimming: 5 bases; junction bases outside the gene matches: 10. Germline loops: CDR1 LNHDA, CDR2 SQIVND (reference sequence). The CDR3 covers 15 residues.

The chain employs TRBV9 and TRBJ1-5, with a possible D match to TRBD1 (5 bases). Trimming removed 1 base at V and 3 bases at J, with 11 bases between. CDR3 size: 15 residues. Germline V gene data show CDR1 as SGDLS and CDR2 as YYNGEE. This chain's CDR3 is CASSVTGGDNQPQHF. CDR3 sequence (DNA): TGTGCCAGCAGCGTAACCGGGGGGGACAATCAGCCCCAGCATTTT.

This clone came up a few times. This sequence joins TRBV7-2 and TRBJ2-1, with 16 positions matching TRBD2. The CDR3 sequence is 18 residues long. Germline V gene data show CDR1 as SGHTA and CDR2 as FQGNSA. With 0 bases clipped from V and 6 bases from J, the junction kept 5 bases outside the gene matches. CDR3 coding DNA: TGTGCCAGCAGCTTAGCGACCGGGACTAGCGGGAGGGGCAATGAGCAGTTCTTC. Translated: CASSLATGTSGRGNEQFF.

This clone was seen only a few times. The V gene is TRBV11-2, the J gene TRBJ2-2, with a tentative D call TRBD2 (6 bases). In germline, CDR1 is SGHAT, CDR2 FQNNGV. The germline V and J ends were trimmed by 2 bases and 6 bases, with 10 bases remaining between them. The CDR3 is made up of 14 amino acids. CDR3 protein: CASSLRRESGELFF. For the CDR3, the DNA is TGTGCCAGCAGCTTAAGGAGGGAATCCGGGGAGCTGTTTTTT.